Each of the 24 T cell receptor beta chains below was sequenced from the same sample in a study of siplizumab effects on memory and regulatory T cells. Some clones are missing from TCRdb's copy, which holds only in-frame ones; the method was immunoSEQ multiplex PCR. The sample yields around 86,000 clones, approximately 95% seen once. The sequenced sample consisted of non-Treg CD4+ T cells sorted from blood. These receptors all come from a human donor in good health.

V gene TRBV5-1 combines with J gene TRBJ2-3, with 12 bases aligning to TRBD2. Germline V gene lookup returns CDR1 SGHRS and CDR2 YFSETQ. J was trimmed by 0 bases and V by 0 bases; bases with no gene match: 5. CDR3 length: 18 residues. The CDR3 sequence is CASSLGLAGAKSTDTQYF. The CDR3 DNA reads TGCGCCAGCAGCTTGGGACTAGCGGGAGCCAAAAGCACAGATACGCAGTATTTT.

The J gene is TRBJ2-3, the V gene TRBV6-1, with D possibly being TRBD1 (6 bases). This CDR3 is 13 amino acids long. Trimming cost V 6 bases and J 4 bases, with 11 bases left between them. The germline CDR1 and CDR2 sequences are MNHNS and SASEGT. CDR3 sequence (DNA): TGTGCCAGCAGGGGGGCCGGGGCAGATACGCAGTATTTT. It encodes CASRGAGADTQYF.

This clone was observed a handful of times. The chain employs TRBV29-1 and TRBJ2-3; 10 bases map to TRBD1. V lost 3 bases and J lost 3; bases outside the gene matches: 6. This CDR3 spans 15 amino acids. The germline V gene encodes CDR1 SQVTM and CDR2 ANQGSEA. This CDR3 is CSVEIRDRGTDTQYF. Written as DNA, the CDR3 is TGCAGCGTTGAGATTCGGGACAGGGGAACAGATACGCAGTATTTT.

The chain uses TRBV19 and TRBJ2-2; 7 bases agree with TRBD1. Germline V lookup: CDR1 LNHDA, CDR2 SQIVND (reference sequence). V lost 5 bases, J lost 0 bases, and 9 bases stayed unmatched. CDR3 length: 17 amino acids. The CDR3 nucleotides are TGTGCCAGTAGTCATAGTCCGGGACAGACGAACACCGGGGAGCTGTTTTTT. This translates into CASSHSPGQTNTGELFF.

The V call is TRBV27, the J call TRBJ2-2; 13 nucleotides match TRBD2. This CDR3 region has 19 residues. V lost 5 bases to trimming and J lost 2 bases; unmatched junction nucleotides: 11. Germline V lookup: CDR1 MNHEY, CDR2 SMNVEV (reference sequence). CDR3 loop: CASSPSKGLAGTNTGELFF. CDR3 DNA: TGTGCCAGCAGTCCGTCCAAGGGACTAGCGGGGACTAACACCGGGGAGCTGTTTTTT.

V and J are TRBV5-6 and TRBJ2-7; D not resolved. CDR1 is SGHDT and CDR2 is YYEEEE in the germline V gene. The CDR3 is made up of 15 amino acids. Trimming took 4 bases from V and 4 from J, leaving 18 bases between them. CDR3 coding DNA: TGTGCCAGCAGCGTTACCGGGCCCCCGAGTTACGAGCAGTACTTC. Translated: CASSVTGPPSYEQYF.

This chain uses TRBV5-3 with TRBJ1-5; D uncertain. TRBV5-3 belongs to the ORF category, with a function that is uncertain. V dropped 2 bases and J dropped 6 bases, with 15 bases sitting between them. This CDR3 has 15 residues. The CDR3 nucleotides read TGTGCCAGAAGCTTAGTGAGGAGGGCGGCTCAGCCCCAGCATTTT. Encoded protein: CARSLVRRAAQPQHF.

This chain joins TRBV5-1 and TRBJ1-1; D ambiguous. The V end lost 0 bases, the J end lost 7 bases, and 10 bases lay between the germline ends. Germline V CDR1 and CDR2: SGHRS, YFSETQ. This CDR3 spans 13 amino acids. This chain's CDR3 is CASSLVVGSEAFF. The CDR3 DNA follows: TGCGCCAGCAGCTTGGTTGTAGGGAGTGAAGCTTTCTTT.

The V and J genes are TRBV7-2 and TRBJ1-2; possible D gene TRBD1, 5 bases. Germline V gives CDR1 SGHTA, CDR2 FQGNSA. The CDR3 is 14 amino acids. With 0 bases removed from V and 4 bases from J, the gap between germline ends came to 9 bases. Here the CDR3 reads CASSLAGQVYGYTF. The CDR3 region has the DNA TGTGCCAGCAGCTTAGCGGGGCAGGTCTATGGCTACACCTTC.

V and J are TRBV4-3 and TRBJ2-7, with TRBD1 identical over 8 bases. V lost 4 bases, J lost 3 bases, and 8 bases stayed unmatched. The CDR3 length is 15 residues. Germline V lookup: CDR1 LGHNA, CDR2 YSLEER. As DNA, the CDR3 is TGCGCCAGCAGCCTATCAGGACAGGGTGGCTACGAGCAGTACTTC. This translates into CASSLSGQGGYEQYF.

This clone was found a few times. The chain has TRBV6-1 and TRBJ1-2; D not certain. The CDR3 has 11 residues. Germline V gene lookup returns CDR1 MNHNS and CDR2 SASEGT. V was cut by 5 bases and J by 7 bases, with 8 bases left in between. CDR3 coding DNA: TGTGCCAGCAGTCACTTACGTGGCTACACCTTC. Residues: CASSHLRGYTF.

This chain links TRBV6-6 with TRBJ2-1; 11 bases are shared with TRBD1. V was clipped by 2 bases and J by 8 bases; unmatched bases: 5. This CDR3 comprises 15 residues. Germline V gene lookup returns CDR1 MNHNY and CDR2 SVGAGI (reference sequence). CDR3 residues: CASSYRGQGAYEQFF. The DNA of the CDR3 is TGTGCCAGCAGTTACCGTGGACAGGGGGCGTATGAGCAGTTCTTC.

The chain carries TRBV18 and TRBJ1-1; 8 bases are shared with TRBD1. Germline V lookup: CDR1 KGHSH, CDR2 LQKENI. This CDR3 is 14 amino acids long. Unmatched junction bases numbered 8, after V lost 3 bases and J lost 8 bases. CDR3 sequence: CASSPTGASPEAFF. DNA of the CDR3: TGTGCCAGCTCACCGACAGGGGCCTCTCCGGAAGCTTTCTTT.

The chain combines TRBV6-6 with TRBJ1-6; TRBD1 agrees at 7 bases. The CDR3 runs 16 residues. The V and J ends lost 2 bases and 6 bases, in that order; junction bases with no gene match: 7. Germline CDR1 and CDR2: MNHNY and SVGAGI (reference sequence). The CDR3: CASSYTPGGGNSPLHF. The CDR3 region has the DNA TGTGCCAGCAGTTACACCCCAGGGGGTGGTAATTCACCCCTCCACTTT.

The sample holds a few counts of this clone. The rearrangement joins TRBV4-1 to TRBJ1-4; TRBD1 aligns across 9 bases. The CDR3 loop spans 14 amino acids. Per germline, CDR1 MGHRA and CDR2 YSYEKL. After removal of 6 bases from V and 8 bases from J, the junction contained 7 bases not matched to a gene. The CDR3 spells CASRQDRGREKLFF. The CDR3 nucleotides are TGCGCCAGCAGACAGGACAGGGGTAGAGAAAAACTGTTTTTT.

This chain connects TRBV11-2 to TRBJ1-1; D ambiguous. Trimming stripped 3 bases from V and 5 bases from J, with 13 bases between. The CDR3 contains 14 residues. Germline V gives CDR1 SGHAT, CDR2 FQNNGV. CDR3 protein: CASSFDLSRTEAFF. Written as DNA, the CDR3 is TGTGCCAGCAGCTTCGATCTCAGTAGGACTGAAGCTTTCTTT.

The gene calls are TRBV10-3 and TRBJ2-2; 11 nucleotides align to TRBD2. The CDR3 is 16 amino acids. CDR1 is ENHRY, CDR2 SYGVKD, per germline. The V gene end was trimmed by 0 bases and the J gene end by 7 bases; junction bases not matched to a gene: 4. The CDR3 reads CAISESLAGGFGELFF. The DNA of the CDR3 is TGTGCCATCAGTGAGTCTCTAGCGGGAGGTTTCGGGGAGCTGTTTTTT.

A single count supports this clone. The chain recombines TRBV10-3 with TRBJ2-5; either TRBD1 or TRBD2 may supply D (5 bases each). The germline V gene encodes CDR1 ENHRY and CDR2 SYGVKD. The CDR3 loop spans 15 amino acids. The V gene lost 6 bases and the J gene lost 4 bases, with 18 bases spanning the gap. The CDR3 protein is CAISARRFGGETQYF. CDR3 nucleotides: TGTGCCATCAGCGCACGGCGGTTTGGGGGAGAGACCCAGTACTTC.

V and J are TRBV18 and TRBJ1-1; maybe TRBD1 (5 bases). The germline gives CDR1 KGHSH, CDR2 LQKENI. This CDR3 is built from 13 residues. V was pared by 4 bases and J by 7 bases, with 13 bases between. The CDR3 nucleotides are TGTGCCAGCTCACTTTCGGACACTCGTGAAGCTTTCTTT. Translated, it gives CASSLSDTREAFF. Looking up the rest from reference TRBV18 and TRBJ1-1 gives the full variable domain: NAGVMQNPRHLVRRRGQEARLRCSPMKGHSHVYWYRQLPEEGLKFMVYLQKENIIDESGMPKERFSAEFPKEGPSILRIQQVVRGDSAAYFCASSLSDTREAFFGQGTRLTVV.

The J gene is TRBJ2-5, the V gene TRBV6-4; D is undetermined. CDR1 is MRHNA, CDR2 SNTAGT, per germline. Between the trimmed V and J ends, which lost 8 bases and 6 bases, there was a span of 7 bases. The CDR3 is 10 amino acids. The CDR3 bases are TGTGCCAGCCCAAGGAAGACCCAGTACTTC. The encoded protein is CASPRKTQYF.

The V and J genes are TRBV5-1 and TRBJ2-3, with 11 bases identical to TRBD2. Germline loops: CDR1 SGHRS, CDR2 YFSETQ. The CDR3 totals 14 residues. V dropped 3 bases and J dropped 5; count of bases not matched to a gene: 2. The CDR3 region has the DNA TGCGCCAGCAGCTCTGGACTAGCGGGAGATACGCAGTATTTT. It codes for CASSSGLAGDTQYF.

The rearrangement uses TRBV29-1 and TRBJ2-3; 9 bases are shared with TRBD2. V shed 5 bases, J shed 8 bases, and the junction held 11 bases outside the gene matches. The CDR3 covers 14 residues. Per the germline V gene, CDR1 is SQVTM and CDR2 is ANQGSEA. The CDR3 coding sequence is TGCAGCGTTAAGACTAGCGGTCCCCTGGGTACGCAGTATTTT. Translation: CSVKTSGPLGTQYF.

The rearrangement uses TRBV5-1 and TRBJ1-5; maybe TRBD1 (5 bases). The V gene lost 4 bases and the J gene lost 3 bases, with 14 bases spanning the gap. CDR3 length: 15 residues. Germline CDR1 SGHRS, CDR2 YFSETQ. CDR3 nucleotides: TGCGCCAGCAGCCCCGATGGGGCTCCCAATCAGCCCCAGCATTTT. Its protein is CASSPDGAPNQPQHF.

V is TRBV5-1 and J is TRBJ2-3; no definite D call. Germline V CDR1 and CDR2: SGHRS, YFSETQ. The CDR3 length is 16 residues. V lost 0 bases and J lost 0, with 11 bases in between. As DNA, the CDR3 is TGCGCCAGCAGCTTGGCGGACGTACTAAGCACAGATACGCAGTATTTT. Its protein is CASSLADVLSTDTQYF.